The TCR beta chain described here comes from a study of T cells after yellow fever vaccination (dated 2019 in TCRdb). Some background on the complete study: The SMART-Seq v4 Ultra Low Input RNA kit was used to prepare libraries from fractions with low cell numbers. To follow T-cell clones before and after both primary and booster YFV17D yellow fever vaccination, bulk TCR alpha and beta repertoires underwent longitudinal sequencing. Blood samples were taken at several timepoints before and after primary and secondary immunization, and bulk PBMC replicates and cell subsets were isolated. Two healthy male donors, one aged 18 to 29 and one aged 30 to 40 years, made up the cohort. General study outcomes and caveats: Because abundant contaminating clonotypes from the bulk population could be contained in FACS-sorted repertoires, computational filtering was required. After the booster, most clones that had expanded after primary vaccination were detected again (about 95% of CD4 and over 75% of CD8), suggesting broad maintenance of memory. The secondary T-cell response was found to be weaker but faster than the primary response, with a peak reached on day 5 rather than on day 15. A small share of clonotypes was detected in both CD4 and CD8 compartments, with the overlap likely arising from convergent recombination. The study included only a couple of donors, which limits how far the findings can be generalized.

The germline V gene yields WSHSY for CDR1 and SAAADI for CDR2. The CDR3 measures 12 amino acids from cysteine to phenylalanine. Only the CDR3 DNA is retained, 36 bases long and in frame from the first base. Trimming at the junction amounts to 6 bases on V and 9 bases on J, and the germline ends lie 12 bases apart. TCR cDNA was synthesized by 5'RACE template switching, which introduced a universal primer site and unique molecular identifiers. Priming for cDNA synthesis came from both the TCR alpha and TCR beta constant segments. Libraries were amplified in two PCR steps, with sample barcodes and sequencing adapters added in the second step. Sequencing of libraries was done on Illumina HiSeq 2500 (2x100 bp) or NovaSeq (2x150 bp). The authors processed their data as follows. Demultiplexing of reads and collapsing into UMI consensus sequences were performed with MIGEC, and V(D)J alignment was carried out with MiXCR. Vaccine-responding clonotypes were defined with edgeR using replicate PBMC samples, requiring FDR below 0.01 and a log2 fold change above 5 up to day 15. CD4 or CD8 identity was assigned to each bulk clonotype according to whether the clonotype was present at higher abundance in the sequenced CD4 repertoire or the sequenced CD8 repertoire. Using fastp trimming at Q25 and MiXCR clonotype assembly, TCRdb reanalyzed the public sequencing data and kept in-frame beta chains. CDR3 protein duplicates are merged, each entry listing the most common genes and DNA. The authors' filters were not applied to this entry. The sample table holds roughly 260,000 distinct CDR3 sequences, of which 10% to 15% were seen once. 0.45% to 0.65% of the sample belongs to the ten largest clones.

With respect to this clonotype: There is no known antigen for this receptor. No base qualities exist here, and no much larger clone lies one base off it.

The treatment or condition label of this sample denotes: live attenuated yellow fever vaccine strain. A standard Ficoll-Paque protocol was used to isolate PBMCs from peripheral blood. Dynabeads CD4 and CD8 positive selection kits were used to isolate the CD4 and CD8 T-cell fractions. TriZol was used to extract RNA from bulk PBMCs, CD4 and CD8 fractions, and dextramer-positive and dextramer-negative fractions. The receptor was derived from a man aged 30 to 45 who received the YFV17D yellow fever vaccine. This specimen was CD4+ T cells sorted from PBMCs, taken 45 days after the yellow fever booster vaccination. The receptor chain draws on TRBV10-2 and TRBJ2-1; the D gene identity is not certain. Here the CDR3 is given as CASSGPRGEQFF. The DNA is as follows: TGCGCCAGCAGCGGACCCCGCGGTGAGCAGTTCTTC.